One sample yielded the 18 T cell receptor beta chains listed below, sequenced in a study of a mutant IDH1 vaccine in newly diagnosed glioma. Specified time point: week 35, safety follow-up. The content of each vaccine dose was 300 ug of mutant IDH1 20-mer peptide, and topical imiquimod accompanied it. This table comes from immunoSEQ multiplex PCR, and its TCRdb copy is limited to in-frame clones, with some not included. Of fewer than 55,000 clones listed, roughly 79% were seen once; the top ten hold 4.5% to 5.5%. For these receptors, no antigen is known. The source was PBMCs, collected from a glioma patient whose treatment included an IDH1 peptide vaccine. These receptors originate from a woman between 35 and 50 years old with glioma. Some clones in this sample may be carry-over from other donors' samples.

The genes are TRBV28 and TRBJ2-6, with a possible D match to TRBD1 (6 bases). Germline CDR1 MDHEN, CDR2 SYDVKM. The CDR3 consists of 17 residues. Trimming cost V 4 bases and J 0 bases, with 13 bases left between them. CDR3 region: CASSSQGRVSGANVLTF. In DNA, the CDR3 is TGTGCCAGCAGTTCACAGGGTAGGGTCTCTGGGGCCAACGTCCTGACTTTC.

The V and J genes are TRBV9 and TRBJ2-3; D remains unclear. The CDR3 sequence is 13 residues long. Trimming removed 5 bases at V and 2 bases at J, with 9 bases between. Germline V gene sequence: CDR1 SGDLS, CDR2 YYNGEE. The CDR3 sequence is CASSYQSTDTQYF. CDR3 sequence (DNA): TGTGCCAGCAGTTATCAATCCACAGATACGCAGTATTTT.

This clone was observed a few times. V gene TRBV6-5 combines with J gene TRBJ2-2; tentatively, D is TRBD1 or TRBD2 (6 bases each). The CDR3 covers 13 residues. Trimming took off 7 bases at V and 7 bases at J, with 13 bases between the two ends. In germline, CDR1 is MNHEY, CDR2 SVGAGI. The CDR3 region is CASIRGRGGELFF. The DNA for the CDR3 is TGTGCCAGCATCCGGGGGCGGGGCGGGGAGCTGTTTTTT.

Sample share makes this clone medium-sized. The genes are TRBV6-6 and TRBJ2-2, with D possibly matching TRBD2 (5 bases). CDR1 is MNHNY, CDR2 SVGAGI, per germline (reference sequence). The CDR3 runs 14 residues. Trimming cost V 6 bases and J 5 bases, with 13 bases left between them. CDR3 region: CASSSSGMTGELFF. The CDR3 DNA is TGTGCCAGCAGCTCAAGCGGAATGACCGGGGAGCTGTTTTTT.

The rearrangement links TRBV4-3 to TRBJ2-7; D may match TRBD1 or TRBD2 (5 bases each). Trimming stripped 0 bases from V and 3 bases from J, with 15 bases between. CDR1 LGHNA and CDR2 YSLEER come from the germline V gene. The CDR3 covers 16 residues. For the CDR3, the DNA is TGCGCCAGCAGCCAAGAATGGAGAGGGGAAGTCTACGAGCAGTACTTC. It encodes CASSQEWRGEVYEQYF.

Here the CDR3 DNA reads TGTGCCAGCAGCCCGGGACGACAGGGTTCAGGCTACACCTTC. Translation: CASSPGRQGSGYTF. V is TRBV5-5 and J is TRBJ1-2, with 7 nucleotides matching TRBD1. The CDR3 consists of 14 residues. Per the germline V gene, CDR1 is SGHKS and CDR2 is YYEKEE (reference sequence). V was pared by 4 bases and J by 8 bases, with 11 bases of the junction left unmatched.

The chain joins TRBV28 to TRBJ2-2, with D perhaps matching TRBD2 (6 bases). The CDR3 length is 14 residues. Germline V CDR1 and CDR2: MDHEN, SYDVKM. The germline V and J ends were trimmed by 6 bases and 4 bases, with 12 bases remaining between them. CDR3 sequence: CASSRRGGTGELFF. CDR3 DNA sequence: TGTGCCAGCAGCCGACGGGGAGGCACCGGGGAGCTGTTTTTT.

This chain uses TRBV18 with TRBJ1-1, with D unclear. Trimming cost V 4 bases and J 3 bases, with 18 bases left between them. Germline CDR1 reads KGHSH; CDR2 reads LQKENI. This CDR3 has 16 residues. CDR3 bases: TGTGCCAGCTCACGGGCAGTCCAGAAAATGCACACTGAAGCTTTCTTT. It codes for CASSRAVQKMHTEAFF.

CDR3 sequence (DNA): TGTGCCAGTAGGGACTTCCAGGGCACTGAAGCTTTCTTT. This translates into CASRDFQGTEAFF. The rearrangement uses TRBV19 and TRBJ1-1; a weak D match, TRBD1 (5 bases). V shed 6 bases and J shed 4 bases, with 12 bases lying between them. Germline assignment: CDR1 LNHDA and CDR2 SQIVND (reference sequence). CDR3 length: 13 residues. Based on the CDR3 plus reference TRBV19 and TRBJ1-1, the full variable domain is DGGITQSPKYLFRKEGQNVTLSCEQNLNHDAMYWYRQDPGQGLRLIYYSQIVNDFQKGDIAEGYSVSREKKESFPLTVTSAQKNPTAFYLCASRDFQGTEAFFGQGTRLTVV.

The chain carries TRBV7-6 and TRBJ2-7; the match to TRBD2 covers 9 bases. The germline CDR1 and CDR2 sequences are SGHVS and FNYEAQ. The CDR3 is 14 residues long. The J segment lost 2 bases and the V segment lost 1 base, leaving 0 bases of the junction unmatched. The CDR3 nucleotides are TGTGCCAGCAGCTTAGAGCGGGGGGCCTACGAGCAGTACTTC. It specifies CASSLERGAYEQYF.

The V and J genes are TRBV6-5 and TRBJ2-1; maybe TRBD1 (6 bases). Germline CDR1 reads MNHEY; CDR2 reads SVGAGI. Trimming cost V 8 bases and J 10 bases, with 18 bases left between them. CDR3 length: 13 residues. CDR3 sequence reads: CASDGTSVPEQFF. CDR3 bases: TGTGCCAGCGACGGGACATCCGTCCCCGAGCAGTTCTTC.

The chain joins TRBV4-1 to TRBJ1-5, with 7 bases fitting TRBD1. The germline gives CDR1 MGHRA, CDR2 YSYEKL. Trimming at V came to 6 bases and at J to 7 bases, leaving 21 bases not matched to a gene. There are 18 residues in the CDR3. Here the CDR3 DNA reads TGCGCCAGCAGTCGGGTATTAACGACAGGGTTGATTGAGCAGCCCCAGCATTTT. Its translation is CASSRVLTTGLIEQPQHF.

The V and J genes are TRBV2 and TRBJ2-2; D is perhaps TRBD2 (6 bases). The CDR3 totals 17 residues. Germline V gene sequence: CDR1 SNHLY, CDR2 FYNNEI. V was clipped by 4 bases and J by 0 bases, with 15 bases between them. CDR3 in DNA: TGTGCCAGCAGTGCGGGGGTGGTGTCAGCGAACACCGGGGAGCTGTTTTTT. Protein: CASSAGVVSANTGELFF. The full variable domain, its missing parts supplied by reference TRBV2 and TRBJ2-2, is EPEVTQTPSHQVTQMGQEVILRCVPISNHLYFYWYRQILGQKVEFLVSFYNNEISEKSEIFDDQFSVERPDGSNFTLKIRSTKLEDSAMYFCASSAGVVSANTGELFFGEGSRLTVL.

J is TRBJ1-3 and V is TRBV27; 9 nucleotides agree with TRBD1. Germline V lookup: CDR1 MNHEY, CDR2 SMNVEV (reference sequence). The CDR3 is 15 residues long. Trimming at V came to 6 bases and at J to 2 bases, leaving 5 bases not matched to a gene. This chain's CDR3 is CASRDRGGAGNTIYF. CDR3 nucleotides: TGTGCCAGCAGGGACAGGGGAGGTGCTGGAAACACCATATATTTT.

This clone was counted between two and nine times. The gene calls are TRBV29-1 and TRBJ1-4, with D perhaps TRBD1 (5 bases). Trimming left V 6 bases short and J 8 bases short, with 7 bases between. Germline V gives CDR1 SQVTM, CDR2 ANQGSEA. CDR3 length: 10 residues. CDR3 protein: CSVGVEKLFF. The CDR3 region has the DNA TGCAGCGTGGGGGTGGAAAAACTGTTTTTT. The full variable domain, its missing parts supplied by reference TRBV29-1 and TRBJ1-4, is SAVISQKPSRDICQRGTSLTIQCQVDSQVTMMFWYRQQPGQSLTLIATANQGSEATYESGFVIDKFPISRPNLTFSTLTVSNMSPEDSSIYLCSVGVEKLFFGSGTQLSVL.

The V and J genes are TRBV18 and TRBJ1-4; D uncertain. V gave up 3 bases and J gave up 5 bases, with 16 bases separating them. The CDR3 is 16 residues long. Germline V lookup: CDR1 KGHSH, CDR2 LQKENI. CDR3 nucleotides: TGTGCCAGCTCACCGGAAGAATGGACTGAGAATGAAAAACTGTTTTTT. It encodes CASSPEEWTENEKLFF.

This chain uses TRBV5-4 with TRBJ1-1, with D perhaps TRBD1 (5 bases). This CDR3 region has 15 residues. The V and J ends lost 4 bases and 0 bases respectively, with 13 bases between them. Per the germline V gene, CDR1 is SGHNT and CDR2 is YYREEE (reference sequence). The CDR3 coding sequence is TGTGCCAGCAGCGCCGGGACGGGGATGAACACTGAAGCTTTCTTT. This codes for CASSAGTGMNTEAFF.

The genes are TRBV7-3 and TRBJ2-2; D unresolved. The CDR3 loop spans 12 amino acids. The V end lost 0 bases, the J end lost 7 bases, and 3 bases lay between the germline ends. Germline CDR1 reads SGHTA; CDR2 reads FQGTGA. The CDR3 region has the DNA TGTGCCAGCAGCTTAACCGTCGGGGAGCTGTTTTTT. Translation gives CASSLTVGELFF.